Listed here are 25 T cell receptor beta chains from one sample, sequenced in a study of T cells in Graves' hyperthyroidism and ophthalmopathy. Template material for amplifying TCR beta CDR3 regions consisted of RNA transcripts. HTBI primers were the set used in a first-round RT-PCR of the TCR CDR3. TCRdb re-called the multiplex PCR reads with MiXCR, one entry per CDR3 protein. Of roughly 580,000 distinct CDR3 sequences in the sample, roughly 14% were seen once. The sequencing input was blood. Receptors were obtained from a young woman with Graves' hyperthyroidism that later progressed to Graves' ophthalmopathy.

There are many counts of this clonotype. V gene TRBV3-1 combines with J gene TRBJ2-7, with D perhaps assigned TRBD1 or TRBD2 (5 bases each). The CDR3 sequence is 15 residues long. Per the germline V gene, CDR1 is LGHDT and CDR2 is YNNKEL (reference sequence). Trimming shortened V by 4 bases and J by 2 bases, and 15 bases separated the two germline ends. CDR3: CASSPRGQGPYEQYF. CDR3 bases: TGTGCCAGCAGCCCCCGGGGCCAAGGGCCCTACGAGCAGTACTTC.

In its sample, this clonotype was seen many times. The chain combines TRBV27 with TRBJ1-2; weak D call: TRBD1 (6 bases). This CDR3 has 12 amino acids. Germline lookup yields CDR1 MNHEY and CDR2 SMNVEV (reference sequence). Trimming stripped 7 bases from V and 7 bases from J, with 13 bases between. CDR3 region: CASTTTGSGYTF. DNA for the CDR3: TGTGCCAGCACCACGACAGGCTCTGGCTACACCTTC.

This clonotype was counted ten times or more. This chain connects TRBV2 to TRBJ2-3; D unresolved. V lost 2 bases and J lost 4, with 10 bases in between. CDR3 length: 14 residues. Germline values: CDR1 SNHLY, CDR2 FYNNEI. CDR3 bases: TGTGCCAGCAGTGAAAAGACGTACTCAGATACGCAGTATTTT. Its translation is CASSEKTYSDTQYF.

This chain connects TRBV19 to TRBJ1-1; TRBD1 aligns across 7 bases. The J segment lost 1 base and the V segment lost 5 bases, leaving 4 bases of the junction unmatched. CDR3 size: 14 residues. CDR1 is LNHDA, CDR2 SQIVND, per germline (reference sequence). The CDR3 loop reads CASSHTGANTEAFF. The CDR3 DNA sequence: TGTGCCAGTAGTCACACAGGGGCGAACACTGAAGCTTTCTTT.

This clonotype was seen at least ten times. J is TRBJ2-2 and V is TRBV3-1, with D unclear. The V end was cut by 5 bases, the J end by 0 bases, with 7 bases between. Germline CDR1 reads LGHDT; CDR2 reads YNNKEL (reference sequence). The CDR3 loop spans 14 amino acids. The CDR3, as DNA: TGTGCCAGCAGCGATGGGTCGAACACCGGGGAGCTGTTTTTT. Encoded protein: CASSDGSNTGELFF.

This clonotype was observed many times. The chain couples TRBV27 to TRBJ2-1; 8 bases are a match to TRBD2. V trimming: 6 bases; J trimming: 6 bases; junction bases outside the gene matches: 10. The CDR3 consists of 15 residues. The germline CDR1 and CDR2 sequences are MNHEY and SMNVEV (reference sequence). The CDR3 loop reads CASRPTSGGFNEQFF. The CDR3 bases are TGTGCCAGCAGGCCCACTAGCGGTGGCTTCAATGAGCAGTTCTTC.

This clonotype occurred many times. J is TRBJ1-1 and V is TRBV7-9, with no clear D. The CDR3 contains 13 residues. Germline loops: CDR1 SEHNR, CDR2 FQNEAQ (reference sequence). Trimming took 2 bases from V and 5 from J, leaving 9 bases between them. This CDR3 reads CASSLQLETEAFF. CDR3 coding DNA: TGTGCCAGCAGCTTACAGCTGGAGACTGAAGCTTTCTTT.

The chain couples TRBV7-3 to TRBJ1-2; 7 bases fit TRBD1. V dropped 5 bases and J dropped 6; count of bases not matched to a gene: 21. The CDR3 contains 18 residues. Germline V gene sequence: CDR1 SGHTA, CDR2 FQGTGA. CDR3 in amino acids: CASSPHFGRRQGVDGYTF. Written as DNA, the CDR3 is TGTGCCAGCAGCCCCCACTTTGGTCGCAGACAGGGAGTTGATGGCTACACCTTC.

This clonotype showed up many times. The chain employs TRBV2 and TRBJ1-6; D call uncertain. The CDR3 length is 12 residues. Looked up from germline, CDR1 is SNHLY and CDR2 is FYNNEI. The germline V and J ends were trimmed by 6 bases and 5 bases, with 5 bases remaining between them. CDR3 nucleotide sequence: TGTGCCAGCAGCGGGGATAATTCACCCCTCCACTTT. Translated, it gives CASSGDNSPLHF.

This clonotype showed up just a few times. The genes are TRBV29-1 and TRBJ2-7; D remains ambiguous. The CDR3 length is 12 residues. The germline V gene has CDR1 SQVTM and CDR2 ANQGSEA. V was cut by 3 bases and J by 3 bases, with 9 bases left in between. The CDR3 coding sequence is TGCAGCGTTGAGAGTATGGGCTACGAGCAGTACTTC. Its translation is CSVESMGYEQYF.

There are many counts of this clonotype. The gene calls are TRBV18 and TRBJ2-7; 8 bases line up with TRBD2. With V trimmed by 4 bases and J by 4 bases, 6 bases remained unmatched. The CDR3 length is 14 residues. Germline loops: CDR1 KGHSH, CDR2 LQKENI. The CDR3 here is CASSRKRESYEQYF. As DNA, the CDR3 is TGTGCCAGCTCACGTAAGCGGGAGTCGTACGAGCAGTACTTC.

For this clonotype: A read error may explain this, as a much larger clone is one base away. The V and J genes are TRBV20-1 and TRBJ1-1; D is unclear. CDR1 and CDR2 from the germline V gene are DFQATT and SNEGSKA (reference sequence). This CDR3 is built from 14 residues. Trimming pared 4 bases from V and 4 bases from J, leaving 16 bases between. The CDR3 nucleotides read TGCAGTGCTACCGGATACCTGTTGAGCACTGAAGCTTTCTTT. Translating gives CSATGYLLSTEAFF.

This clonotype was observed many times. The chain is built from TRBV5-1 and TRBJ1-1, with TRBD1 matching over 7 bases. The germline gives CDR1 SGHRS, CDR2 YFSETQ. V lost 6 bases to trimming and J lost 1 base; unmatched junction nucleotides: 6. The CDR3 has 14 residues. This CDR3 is CASTTGTENTEAFF. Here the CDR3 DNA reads TGCGCCAGCACAACCGGGACAGAGAACACTGAAGCTTTCTTT. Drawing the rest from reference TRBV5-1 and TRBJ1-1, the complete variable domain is KAGVTQTPRYLIKTRGQQVTLSCSPISGHRSVSWYQQTPGQGLQFLFEYFSETQRNKGNFPGRFSGRQFSNSRSEMNVSTLELGDSALYLCASTTGTENTEAFFGQGTRLTVV.

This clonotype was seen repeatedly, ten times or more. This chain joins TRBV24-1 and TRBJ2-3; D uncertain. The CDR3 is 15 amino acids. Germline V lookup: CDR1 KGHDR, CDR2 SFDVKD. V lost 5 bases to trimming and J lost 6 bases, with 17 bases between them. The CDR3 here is CATSVKTSPTDTQYF. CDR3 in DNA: TGTGCCACCAGTGTAAAAACTTCCCCCACCGATACGCAGTATTTT.

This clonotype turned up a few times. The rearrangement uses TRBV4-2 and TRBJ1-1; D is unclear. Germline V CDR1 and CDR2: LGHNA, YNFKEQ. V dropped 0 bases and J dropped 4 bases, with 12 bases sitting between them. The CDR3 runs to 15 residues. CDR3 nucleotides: TGTGCCAGCAGCCAAGAGCTTAGGGCTCTCACTGAAGCTTTCTTT. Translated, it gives CASSQELRALTEAFF.

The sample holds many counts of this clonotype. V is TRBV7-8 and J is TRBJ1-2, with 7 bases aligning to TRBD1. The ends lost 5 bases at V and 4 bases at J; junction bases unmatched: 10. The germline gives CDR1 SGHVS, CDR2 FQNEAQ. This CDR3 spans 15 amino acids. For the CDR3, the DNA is TGTGCCAGCAGCGTGGAGGCAGGGGGAAGCTATGGCTACACCTTC. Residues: CASSVEAGGSYGYTF.

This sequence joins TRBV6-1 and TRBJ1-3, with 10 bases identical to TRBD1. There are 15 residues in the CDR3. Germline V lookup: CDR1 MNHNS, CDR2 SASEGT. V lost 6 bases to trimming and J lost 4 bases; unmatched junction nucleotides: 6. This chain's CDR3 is CASREPGQGGNTIYF. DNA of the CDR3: TGTGCCAGCAGAGAACCGGGACAGGGGGGAAACACCATATATTTT.

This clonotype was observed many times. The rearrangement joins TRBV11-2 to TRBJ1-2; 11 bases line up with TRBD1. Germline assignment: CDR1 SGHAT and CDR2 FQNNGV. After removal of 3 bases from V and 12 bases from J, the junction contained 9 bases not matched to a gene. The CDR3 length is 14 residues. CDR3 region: CASSFGTGGSEDTF. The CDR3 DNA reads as TGTGCCAGCAGCTTCGGGACAGGGGGAAGTGAGGACACCTTC.

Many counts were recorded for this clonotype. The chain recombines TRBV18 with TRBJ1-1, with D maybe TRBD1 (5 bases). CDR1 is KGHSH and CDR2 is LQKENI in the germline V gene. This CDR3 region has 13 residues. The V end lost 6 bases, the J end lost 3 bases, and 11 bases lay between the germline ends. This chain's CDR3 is CASSPGKYTEAFF. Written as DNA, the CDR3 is TGTGCCAGCTCTCCAGGGAAGTACACTGAAGCTTTCTTT.

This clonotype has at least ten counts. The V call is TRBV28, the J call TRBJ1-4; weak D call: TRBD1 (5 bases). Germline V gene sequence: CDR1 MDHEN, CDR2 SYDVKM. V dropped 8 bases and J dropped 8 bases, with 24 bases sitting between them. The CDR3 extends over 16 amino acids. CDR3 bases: TGTGCCAGCGGATCCCTTACGGCAGGGCTGGAGGAAAAACTGTTTTTT. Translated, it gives CASGSLTAGLEEKLFF.

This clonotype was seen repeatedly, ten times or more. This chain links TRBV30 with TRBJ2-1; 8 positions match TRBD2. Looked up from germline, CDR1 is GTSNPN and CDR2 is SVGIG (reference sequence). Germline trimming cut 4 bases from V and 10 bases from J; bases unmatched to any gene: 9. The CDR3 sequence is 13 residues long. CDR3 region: CAWNSGGPKEQFF. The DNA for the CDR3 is TGTGCCTGGAATTCGGGAGGGCCCAAGGAGCAGTTCTTC.

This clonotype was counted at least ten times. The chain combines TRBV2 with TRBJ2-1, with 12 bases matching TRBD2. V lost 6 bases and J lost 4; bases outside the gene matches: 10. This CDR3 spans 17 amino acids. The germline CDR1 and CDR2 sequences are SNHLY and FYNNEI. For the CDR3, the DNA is TGTGCCAGCAGAGCGGGACTAGCGGGTAAGGGATACAATGAGCAGTTCTTC. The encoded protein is CASRAGLAGKGYNEQFF.

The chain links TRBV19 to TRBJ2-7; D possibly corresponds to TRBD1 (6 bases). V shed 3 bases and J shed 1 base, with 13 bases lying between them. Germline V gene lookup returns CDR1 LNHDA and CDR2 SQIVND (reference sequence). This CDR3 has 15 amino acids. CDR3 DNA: TGTGCCAGTAGTATGGGGCCAGGGGATTCCTACGAGCAGTACTTC. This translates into CASSMGPGDSYEQYF.

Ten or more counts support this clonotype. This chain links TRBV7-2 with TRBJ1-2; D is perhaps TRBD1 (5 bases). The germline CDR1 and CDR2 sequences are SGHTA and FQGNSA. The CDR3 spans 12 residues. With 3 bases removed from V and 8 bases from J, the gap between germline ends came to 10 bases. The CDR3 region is CASSLRGGGYTF. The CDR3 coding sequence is TGTGCCAGCAGCTTGCGTGGGGGAGGCTACACCTTC.

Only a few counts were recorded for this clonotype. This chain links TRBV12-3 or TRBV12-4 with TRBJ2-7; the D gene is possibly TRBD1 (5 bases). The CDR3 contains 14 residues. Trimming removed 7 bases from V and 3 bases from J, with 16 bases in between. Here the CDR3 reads CASMRPPRDYEQYF. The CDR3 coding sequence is TGTGCCAGCATGCGTCCCCCCAGGGACTACGAGCAGTACTTC.